The sequence of this TCR beta chain was determined in a study of T-cell memory formation after mild COVID-19. Study context: TCR clusters showed largely donor specificity.

Remarks on this clonotype: Its antigen remains unidentified.

One entry per CDR3 protein, called by TCRdb with MiXCR from the 5' RACE reads. The repertoire consists of just under 550,000 distinct CDR3 sequences, with roughly 22% occurring once and the leading ten covering under 15%. The study, taken as a whole, reports: Clones from the second wave (peaking day 37) had unconfirmed SARS-CoV-2 specificity. Prior to infection, memory already included some responding clones, suggesting cross-reactive memory joined.

The sample taken for sequencing was PBMCs or a T cell subset sorted from them (not recorded which). This sequence was found in an adult woman who had mild COVID-19 (a few samples of this study predate the infection). Cell type and time point are not known.

CDR3 residues: CSAGQNLYNEQFF. CDR3 nucleotide sequence: TGCAGCGCCGGACAGAACCTGTACAATGAGCAGTTCTTC. The chain carries TRBV29-1 and TRBJ2-1, with D perhaps TRBD1 (6 bases). The CDR3 extends over 13 amino acids. V gave up 7 bases and J gave up 4 bases, with 14 bases separating them. The germline V gene encodes CDR1 SQVTM and CDR2 ANQGSEA.